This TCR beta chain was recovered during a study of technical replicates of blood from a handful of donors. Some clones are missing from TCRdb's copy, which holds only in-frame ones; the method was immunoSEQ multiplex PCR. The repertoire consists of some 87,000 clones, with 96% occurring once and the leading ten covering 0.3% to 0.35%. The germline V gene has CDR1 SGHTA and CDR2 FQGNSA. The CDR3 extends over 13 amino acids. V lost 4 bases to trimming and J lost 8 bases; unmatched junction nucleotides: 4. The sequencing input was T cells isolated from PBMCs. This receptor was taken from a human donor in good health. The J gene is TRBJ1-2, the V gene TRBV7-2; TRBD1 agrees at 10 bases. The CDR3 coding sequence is TGTGCCAGCAGCTCGACAGGGGGCGTGGGCTACACCTTC. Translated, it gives CASSSTGGVGYTF.